This TCR beta chain originates from a study of shared clonotypes between healthy human individuals (dated by TCRdb to 2019 to 2021). The study in broad terms: The cohort included three men and a couple of women between 18 and 49 years of age. For each donor, CD4 naive and CD4 memory were each run on three plates, CD8 naive on two plates, and CD8 memory on one plate. The study deeply sequenced blood TCR repertoires of roughly five healthy adults to estimate repertoire size and the extent of clonotype sharing between individuals. To increase sequencing depth and limit assay-specific biases, different laboratories used diverse techniques to prepare libraries and sequence TCR repertoires. Between about 0.8 and 8.9 billion PBMCs per donor were obtained by leukapheresis. What the work shows at the level of the full study, not this receptor alone: Even with the large sequencing depth, rarefaction of the sorted-subset datasets indicated that sequencing was incomplete. Pairwise subsampling indicated that sequencing depth was expected to affect the degree of clonotype sharing among donors. Because the study included a small number of donors, the genetic and exposure-history diversity represented was limited. When a handful of donors were compared, the shared fraction of clonotypes was about 5.4% for naive CD4, 3.5% to 4% for naive CD8, about 2.5% for memory CD4, and 0.35% to 0.4% for memory CD8. Only blood was sampled, and tissue TCR repertoires likely differ from those in blood. Larger estimated clonotype richness was generally found for naive subsets than for memory subsets. Clonotypes shared by all four sorted-subset donors showed higher generation probabilities than non-shared clonotypes.

Using the deep immunoSEQ assay, multiplex PCR amplified TCR CDR3 regions from genomic DNA. Genomic DNA extracted from each cell subset was distributed evenly over all wells of several immunoSEQ 96-well plates, and each plate served as one replicate. For sorted subsets, about 200 ng genomic DNA, equal to some 28,000 T cell genomes, was loaded into each replicate PCR. Purified libraries were quantified with a Qubit 3.0 fluorometer, sized on a Bioanalyzer 2100, and re-quantified with the KAPA Library Quantification kit. Every immunoSEQ 96-well plate was sequenced on a dedicated single-read 150-cycle Illumina NextSeq 550 flow cell. The study's own analysis went as follows. The immunoSEQ output contained only junctional sequences without quality scores, so filtering could not match that applied to full-length reads. Sequences were annotated with PyIR, a Python wrapper for IgBLAST v1.9, using IMGT germline references to assign V/J genes and CDR3. Reads were removed for weak V/J assignments (E-value above 1e-6), missing CDR3, stop codons, out-of-frame junctions, or ambiguous translated residues. A V3J clonotype was defined by an identical inferred V gene, J gene, and CDR3 amino acid sequence. Percentage overlap between repertoires was calculated by dividing the number of shared unique clonotypes by the size of the smaller repertoire. Three approaches were used to assess repertoire richness: RTK rarefaction, the Chao1 estimator, and Recon v2.1 estimates of unobserved clonotypes. OLGA was used to compute generation probabilities for all TCRbeta clonotypes that the gDNA method yielded from four donors. The table was pulled from immuneACCESS by TCRdb, which kept in-frame rearrangements only. Such tables lose some clones; where checked, under half of the loss comes from unresolved V genes, and the rest has no known cause. V and J calls and clone size are as listed in that table; D and trimming were resolved from the DNA. In this sample the table shows about 600,000 clones, about 98% of which occur a single time. The top ten clones comprise 0.25% to 0.35% of the sample.

About this clone itself: Its binding antigen is unknown. It has no much larger one-base neighbor in the sample; base qualities were not kept.

CD8 naive samples were CD45RO-negative cells positively selected for CCR7, giving a CD45RA+CCR7+ population that excluded TemRA cells. The donors were healthy, HIV-negative adults who had no recently reported acute infections or vaccinations. Every donor was a Caucasian adult residing in Nashville, Tennessee, USA. Blood was collected by leukapheresis, and PBMCs were isolated by Ficoll-Histopaque density gradient centrifugation and then cryopreserved in liquid nitrogen vapor phase. Purity and quantity of every magnetically sorted T cell population were checked by analytical flow cytometry. Genomic DNA was isolated from every sorted fraction and measured by UV absorbance on a Nanodrop 2000c. The CDR3 runs 13 amino acids, cysteine and phenylalanine included. The entry retains the CDR3 DNA only, 39 bases that are in frame from base 1. As encoded in the germline V gene (reference sequence), CDR1 is SEHNR while CDR2 is FQNEAQ. The germline ends are 10 bases apart after V is trimmed by 4 bases and J by 3 bases.

The sequence came from a young man in good health. Sequencing used naive CD8+ T cells sorted from blood. This sample's cell subset or site label indicates: CD45RA+CCR7+. The rearranged chain carries TRBV7-9 and TRBJ2-7; D gene: possibly TRBD2, on 6 matching bases. The CDR3 loop reads CASSSRTIYEQYF. The nucleotide sequence reads as follows: TGTGCCAGCAGCTCCCGGACTATCTACGAGCAGTACTTC.